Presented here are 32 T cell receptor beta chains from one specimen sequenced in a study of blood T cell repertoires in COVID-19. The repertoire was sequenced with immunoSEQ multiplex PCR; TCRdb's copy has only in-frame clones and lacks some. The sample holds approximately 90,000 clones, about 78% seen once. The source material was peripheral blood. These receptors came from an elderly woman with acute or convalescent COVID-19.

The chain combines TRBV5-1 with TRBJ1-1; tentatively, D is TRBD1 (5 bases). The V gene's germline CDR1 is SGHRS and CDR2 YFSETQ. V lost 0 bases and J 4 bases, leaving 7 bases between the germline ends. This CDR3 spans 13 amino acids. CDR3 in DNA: TGCGCCAGCAGCTTGGCAGGGCCCACTGAAGCTTTCTTT. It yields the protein CASSLAGPTEAFF.

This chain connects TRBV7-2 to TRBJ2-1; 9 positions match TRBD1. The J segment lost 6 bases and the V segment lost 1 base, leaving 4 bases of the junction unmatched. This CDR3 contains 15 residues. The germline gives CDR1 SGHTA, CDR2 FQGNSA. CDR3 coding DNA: TGTGCCAGCAGCTTAGTTTTGGGACAGGGCAATGAGCAGTTCTTC. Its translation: CASSLVLGQGNEQFF. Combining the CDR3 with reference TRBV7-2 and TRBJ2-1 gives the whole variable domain GAGVSQSPSNKVTEKGKDVELRCDPISGHTALYWYRQSLGQGLEFLIYFQGNSAPDKSGLPSDRFSAERTGGSVSTLTIQRTQQEDSAVYLCASSLVLGQGNEQFFGPGTRLTVL.

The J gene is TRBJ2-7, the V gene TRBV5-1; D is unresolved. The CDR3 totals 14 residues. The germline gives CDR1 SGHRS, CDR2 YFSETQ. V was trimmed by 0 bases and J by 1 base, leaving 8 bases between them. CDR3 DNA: TGCGCCAGCAGCTTGGTCGCAGGATCCTACGAGCAGTACTTC. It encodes CASSLVAGSYEQYF.

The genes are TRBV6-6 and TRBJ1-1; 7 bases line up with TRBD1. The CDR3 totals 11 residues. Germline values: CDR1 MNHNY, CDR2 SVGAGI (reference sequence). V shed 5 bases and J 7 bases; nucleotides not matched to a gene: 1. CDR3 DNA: TGTGCCAGCAGTGGGGACAGTGAAGCTTTCTTT. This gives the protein CASSGDSEAFF.

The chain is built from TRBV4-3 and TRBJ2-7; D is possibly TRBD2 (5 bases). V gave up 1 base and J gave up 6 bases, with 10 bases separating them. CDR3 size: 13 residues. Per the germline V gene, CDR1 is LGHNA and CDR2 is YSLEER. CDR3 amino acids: CASSQVPTSEQYF. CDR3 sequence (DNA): TGCGCCAGCAGCCAAGTCCCCACTAGCGAGCAGTACTTC.

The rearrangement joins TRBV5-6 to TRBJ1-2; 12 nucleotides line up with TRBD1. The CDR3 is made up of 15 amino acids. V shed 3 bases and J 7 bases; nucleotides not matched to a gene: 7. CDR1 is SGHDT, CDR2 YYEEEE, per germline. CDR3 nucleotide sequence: TGTGCCAGCAGCTCTTGGGGGACAGGGGGCTCTGGCTACACCTTC. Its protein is CASSSWGTGGSGYTF.

CDR3 DNA: TGTGCCAGTAGTATAGAGGTCCGGGAAAAACTGTTTTTT. Translated, it gives CASSIEVREKLFF. The genes are TRBV19 and TRBJ1-4; D is unclear. From germline, CDR1 is LNHDA and CDR2 SQIVND (reference sequence). The CDR3 is 13 residues long. The V end was cut by 0 bases, the J end by 8 bases, with 7 bases between.

CDR3 in amino acids: CASTQLGAMGYTF. For the CDR3, the DNA is TGTGCCAGCACCCAACTTGGGGCTATGGGCTACACCTTC. The chain recombines TRBV11-2 with TRBJ1-2, with a weak D call TRBD1 (5 bases). The CDR3 length is 13 residues. CDR1 and CDR2 (germline): SGHAT, FQNNGV. Trimming cost V 7 bases and J 8 bases, with 17 bases left between them.

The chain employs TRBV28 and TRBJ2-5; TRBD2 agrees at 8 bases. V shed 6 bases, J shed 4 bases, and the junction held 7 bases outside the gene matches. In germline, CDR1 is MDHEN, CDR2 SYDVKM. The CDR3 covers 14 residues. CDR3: CASRPPGRAETQYF. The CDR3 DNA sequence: TGTGCCAGCAGACCCCCCGGGAGGGCAGAGACCCAGTACTTC.

CDR3: CASSLGQGGGETQYF. The CDR3 DNA sequence: TGCGCCAGCAGCTTGGGACAGGGAGGCGGAGAGACCCAGTACTTC. The chain recombines TRBV5-1 with TRBJ2-5; D perhaps matches TRBD1 (7 bases). The CDR3 covers 15 residues. CDR1 SGHRS and CDR2 YFSETQ come from the germline V gene. Trimming pared 0 bases from V and 4 bases from J, leaving 13 bases between.

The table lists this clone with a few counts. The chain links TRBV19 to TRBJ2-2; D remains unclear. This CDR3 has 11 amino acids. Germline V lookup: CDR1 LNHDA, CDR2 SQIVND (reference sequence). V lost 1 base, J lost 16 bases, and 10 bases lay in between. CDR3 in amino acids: CASSIGGQPFF. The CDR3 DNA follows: TGTGCCAGTAGTATAGGAGGCCAGCCGTTTTTT. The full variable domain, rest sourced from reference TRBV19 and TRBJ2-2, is DGGITQSPKYLFRKEGQNVTLSCEQNLNHDAMYWYRQDPGQGLRLIYYSQIVNDFQKGDIAEGYSVSREKKESFPLTVTSAQKNPTAFYLCASSIGGQPFFGEGSRLTVL.

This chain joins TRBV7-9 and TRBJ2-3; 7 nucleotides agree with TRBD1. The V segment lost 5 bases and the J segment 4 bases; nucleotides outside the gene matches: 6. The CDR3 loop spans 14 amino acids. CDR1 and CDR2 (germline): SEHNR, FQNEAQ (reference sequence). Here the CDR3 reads CASSLDRSADTQYF. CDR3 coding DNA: TGTGCCAGCAGCCTGGACAGGTCCGCAGATACGCAGTATTTT.

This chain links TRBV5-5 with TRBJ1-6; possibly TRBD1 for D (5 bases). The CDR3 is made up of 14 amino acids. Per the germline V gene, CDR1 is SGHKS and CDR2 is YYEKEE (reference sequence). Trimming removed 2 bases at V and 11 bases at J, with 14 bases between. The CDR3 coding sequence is TGTGCCAGCAGCTTTTCCCCCATCAGGGCACCCCTCCACTTT. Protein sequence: CASSFSPIRAPLHF.

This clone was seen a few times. CDR3 DNA sequence: TGTGCCAGCAGCTTGGCTCCACAGCGGGGGGGCCACGAGACCCAGTACTTC. Its translation: CASSLAPQRGGHETQYF. The V and J genes are TRBV5-4 and TRBJ2-5, with 10 bases fitting TRBD2. V shed 0 bases, J shed 5 bases, and the junction held 10 bases outside the gene matches. Germline V gene lookup returns CDR1 SGHNT and CDR2 YYREEE (reference sequence). The CDR3 extends over 17 amino acids.

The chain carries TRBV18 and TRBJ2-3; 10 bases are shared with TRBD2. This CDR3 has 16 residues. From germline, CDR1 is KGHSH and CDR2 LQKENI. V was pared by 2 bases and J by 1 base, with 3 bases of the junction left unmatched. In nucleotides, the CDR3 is TGTGCCAGCTCACCATCTACTAGCGGGGGCACAGATACGCAGTATTTT. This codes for CASSPSTSGGTDTQYF.

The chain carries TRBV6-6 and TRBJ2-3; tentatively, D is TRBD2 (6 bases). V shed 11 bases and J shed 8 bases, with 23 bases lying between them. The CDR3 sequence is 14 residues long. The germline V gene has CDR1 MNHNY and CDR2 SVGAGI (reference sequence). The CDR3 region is CAGRSPGASGTQYF. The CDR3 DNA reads TGTGCCGGGAGGTCTCCGGGAGCTTCGGGTACGCAGTATTTT.

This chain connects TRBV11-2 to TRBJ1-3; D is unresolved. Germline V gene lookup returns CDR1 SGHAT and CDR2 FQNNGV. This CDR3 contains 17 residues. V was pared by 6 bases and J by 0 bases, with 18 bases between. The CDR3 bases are TGTGCCAGCAGTTCGGGAGGGAGTGGCAGCTCTGGAAACACCATATATTTT. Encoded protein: CASSSGGSGSSGNTIYF.

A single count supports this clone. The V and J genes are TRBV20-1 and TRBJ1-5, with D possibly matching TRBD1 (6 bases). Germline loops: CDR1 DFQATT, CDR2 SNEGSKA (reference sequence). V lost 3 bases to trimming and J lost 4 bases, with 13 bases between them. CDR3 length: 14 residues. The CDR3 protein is CSASAGTNNQPQHF. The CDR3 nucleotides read TGCAGTGCTAGTGCCGGGACAAATAATCAGCCCCAGCATTTT.

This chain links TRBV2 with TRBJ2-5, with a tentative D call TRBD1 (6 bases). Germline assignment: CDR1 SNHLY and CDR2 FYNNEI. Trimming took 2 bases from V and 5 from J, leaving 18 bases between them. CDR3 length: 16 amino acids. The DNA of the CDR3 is TGTGCCAGCAGTGAAAGGGGTCAGGGGAAGAGGGAGACCCAGTACTTC. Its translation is CASSERGQGKRETQYF. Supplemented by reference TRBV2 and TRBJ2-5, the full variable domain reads EPEVTQTPSHQVTQMGQEVILRCVPISNHLYFYWYRQILGQKVEFLVSFYNNEISEKSEIFDDQFSVERPDGSNFTLKIRSTKLEDSAMYFCASSERGQGKRETQYFGPGTRLLVL.

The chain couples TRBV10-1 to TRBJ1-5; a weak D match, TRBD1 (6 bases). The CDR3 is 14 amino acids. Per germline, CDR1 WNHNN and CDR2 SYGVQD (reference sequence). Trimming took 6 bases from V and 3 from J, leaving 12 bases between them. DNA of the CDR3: TGCGCCAGCAGCCAGGGGTTCGACAATCAGCCCCAGCATTTT. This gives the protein CASSQGFDNQPQHF.

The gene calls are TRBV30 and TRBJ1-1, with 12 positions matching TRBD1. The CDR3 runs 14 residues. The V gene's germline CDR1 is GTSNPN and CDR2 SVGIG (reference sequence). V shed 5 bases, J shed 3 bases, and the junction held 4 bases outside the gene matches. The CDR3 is CAWGGDRGHTEAFF. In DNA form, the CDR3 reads TGTGCCTGGGGGGGGGACAGGGGGCACACTGAAGCTTTCTTT.

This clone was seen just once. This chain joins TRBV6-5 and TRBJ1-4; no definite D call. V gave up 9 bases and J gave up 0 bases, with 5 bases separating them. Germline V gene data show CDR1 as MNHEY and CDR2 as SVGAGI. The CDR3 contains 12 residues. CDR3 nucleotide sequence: TGTGCCAGTAGAACAACTAATGAAAAACTGTTTTTT. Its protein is CASRTTNEKLFF.

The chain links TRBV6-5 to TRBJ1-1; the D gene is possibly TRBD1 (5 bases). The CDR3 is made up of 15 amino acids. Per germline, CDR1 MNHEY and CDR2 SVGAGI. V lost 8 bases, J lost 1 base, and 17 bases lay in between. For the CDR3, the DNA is TGTGCCAGCCTCCAATTCGGGGGGGGGAACACTGAAGCTTTCTTT. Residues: CASLQFGGGNTEAFF.

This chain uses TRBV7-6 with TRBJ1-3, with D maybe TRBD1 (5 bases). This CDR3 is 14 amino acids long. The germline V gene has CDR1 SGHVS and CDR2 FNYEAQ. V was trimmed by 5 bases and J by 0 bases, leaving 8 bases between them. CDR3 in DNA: TGTGCCAGCAGCCCAGGGATCTCTGGAAACACCATATATTTT. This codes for CASSPGISGNTIYF. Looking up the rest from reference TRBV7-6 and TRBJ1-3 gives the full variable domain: GAGVSQSPRYKVTKRGQDVALRCDPISGHVSLYWYRQALGQGPEFLTYFNYEAQQDKSGLPNDRFSAERPEGSISTLTIQRTEQRDSAMYRCASSPGISGNTIYFGEGSWLTVV.

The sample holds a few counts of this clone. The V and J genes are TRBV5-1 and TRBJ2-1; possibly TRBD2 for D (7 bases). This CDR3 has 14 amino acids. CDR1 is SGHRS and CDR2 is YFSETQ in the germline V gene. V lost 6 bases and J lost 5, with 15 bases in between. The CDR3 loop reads CASKPGGENNEQFF. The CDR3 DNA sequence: TGCGCCAGCAAGCCGGGGGGCGAGAACAATGAGCAGTTCTTC.

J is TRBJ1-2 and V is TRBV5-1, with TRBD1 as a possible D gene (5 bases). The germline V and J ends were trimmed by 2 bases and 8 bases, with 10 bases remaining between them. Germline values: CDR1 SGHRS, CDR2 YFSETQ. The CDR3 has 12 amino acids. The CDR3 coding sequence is TGCGCCAGCAGCTTTGGGGGGGACGGCTACACCTTC. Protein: CASSFGGDGYTF.

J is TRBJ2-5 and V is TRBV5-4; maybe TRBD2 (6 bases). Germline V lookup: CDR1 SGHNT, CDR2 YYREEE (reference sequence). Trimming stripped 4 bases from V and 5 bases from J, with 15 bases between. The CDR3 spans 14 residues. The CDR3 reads CASSVDKREETQYF. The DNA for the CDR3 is TGTGCCAGCAGCGTGGACAAACGGGAGGAGACCCAGTACTTC.

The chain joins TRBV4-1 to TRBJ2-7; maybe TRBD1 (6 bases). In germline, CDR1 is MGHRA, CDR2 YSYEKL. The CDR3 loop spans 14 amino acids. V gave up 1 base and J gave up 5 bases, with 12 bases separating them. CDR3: CASSQGLRGNEQYF. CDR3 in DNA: TGCGCCAGCAGCCAAGGACTGAGGGGGAACGAGCAGTACTTC.

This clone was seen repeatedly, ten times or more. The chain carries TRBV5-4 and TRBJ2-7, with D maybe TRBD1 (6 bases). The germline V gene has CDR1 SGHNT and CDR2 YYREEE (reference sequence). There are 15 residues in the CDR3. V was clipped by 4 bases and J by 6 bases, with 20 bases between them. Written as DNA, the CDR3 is TGTGCCAGCAGCCCCCTAGGCCGGGACAAGAGCGAGCAGTACTTC. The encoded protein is CASSPLGRDKSEQYF.

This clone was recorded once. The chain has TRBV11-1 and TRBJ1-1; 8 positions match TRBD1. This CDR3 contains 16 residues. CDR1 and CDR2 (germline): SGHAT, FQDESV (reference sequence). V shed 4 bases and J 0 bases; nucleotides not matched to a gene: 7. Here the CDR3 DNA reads TGTGCCAGCAGCTCCACGGGACAGGCTTTGAACACTGAAGCTTTCTTT. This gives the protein CASSSTGQALNTEAFF. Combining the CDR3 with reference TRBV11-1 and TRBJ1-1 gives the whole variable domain EAEVAQSPRYKITEKSQAVAFWCDPISGHATLYWYRQILGQGPELLVQFQDESVVDDSQLPKDRFSAERLKGVDSTLKIQPAELGDSAMYLCASSSTGQALNTEAFFGQGTRLTVV.

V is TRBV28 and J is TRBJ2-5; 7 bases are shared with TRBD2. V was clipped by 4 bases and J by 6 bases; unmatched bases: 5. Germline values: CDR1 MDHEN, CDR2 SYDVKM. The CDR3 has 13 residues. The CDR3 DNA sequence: TGTGCCAGCAGTTCCGGGACTATAAAGACCCAGTACTTC. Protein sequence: CASSSGTIKTQYF.

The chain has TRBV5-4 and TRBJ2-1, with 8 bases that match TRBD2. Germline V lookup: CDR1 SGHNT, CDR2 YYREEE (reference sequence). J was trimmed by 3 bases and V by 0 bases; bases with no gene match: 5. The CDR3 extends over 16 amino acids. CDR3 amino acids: CASSLDEAGGYNEQFF. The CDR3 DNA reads TGTGCCAGCAGCTTGGATGAGGCGGGGGGCTACAATGAGCAGTTCTTC.